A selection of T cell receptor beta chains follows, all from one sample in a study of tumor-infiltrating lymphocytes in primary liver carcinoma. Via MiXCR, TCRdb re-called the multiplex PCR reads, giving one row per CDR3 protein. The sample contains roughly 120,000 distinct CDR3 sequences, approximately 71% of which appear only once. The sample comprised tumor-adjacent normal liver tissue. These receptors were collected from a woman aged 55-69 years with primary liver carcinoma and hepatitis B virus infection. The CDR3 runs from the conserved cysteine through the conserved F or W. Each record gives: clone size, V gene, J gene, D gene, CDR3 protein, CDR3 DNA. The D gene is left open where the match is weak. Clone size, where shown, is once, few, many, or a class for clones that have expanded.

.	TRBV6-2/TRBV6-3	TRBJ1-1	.	CASSYQWHSPNMNTEAFF	TGTGCCAGCAGTTACCAGTGGCACTCCCCTAACATGAACACTGAAGCTTTCTTT
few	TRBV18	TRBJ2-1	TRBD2	CASSPGLAGPNSGNEQFF	TGCGCCAGCTCACCGGGACTAGCGGGACCTAATTCAGGAAATGAGCAGTTCTTC
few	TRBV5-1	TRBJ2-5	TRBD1	CASSLYTTGGKETQYF	TGCGCCAGCAGCTTGTACACCACAGGGGGTAAAGAGACCCAGTACTTC
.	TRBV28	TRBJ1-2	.	CARSDWGFYGYTF	TGTGCCAGGAGCGATTGGGGGTTCTATGGTTACACCTTC
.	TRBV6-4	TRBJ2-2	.	CASSAEGAGDLFF	TGTGCCAGCAGTGCGGAAGGGGCAGGGGATCTGTTTTTT
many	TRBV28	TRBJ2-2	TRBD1	CASSLTGQGTGELFF	TGTGCCAGCAGTCTAACAGGACAGGGCACCGGGGAGCTGTTTTTT
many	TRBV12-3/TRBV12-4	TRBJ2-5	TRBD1	CASSFRQGFQETQYF	TGTGCCAGCAGTTTCCGACAGGGCTTCCAAGAGACCCAGTACTTC
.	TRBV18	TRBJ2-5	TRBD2	CASSPSWREGRETQYF	TGTGCCAGCTCACCGAGTTGGCGGGAGGGCCGAGAGACCCAGTACTTC
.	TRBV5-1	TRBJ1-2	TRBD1	CASSPTGVHGYTF	TGCGCCAGTAGCCCCACAGGGGTGCATGGCTACACCTTC
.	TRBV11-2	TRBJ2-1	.	CVSNLAGSLNEQFF	TGTGTCAGTAACTTAGCCGGGAGTCTCAATGAGCAGTTCTTC
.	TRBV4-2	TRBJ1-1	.	CASDQEAGRMNTEAFF	TGTGCCAGCGACCAAGAGGCAGGTAGGATGAACACTGAAGCTTTCTTT
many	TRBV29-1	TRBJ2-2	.	CSVDGGVPGELFF	TGCAGCGTTGACGGCGGGGTACCCGGGGAGCTGTTTTTT
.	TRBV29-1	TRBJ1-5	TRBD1	CSVAGQGMGQPRHF	TGCAGCGTTGCGGGACAGGGGATGGGTCAGCCACGGCATTTT
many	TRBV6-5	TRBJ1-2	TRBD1	CASGTGTVYGYTF	TGTGCCAGCGGAACCGGGACAGTCTATGGCTACACCTTC
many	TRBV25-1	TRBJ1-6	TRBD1	CASSEGWGQNNSPLHF	TGTGCCAGCAGTGAAGGTTGGGGACAGAATAATTCACCCCTCCACTTT
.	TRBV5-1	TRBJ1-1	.	CASSLVPGNTEAFF	TGCGCGAGCAGCTTGGTACCAGGGAACACTGAAGCTTTCTTT
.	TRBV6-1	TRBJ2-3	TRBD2	CASRRGLASYTDMQYF	TGTGCCAGCCGGCGGGGACTAGCGTCCTACACAGATATGCAGTATTTT
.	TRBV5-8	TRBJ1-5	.	CASSNRLGSNRPQHF	TGTGCCAGCAGCAATAGACTCGGCAGTAATCGGCCCCAGCATTTT
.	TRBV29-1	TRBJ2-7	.	CSVDGQGYEQYF	TGCAGCGTTGATGGTCAGGGCTACGAGCAGTATTTC
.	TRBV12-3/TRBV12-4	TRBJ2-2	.	CASGLWGPGELFF	TGTGCTAGCGGTTTATGGGGACCCGGGGAGCTGTTTTTT
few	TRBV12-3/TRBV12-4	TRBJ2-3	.	CASSSDRYGPTDTQYF	TGTGCCAGCAGTTCCGACAGGTACGGACCCACAGATACGCAGTATTTT
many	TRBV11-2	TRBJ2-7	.	CASSRLGIGGEQYF	TGTGCCAGCAGCCGCCTCGGGATAGGGGGCGAGCAGTACTTC
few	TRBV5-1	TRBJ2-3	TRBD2	CASSPIPFGDYSTDTQYF	TGCGCCAGCAGCCCCATCCCTTTCGGGGACTACAGCACAGATACGCAGTATTTT
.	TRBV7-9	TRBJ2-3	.	CASSSRLTGGTDTQYF	TGTGCCAGCAGCTCGAGACTAACGGGAGGGACAGATACACAGTATTTT
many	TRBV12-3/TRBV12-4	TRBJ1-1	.	CASTANPGTEAFF	TGTGCCAGCACCGCCAACCCGGGAACTGAAGCTTTCTTT
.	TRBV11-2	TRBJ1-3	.	CASSLHTYPGNTVYF	TGTGCCAGCAGCTTACACACGTACCCTGGAAACACCGTATATTTT
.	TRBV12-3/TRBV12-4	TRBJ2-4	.	CASSRRQGWGPILANKIQYF	TGTGCCAGCAGTCGAAGACAAGGCTGGGGGCCAATACTAGCCAATAAGATTCAGTACTTC
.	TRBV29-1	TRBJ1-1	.	CSIRMNTETFF	TGCAGCATTCGCATGAACACTGAAACTTTCTTT
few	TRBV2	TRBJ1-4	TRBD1	CASNKAPGQSEKLFF	TGTGCCAGCAACAAAGCCCCGGGACAGAGTGAAAAACTGTTTTTT
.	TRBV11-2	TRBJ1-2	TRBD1	CASGLETGNVGYIF	TGTGCCAGCGGCTTAGAGACAGGGAACGTAGGCTACATCTTC
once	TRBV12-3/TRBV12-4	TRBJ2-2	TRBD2	CANSLAGRANTGELFF	TGTGCCAATAGTTTAGCGGGCAGGGCAAACACCGGGGAGCTGTTTTTT
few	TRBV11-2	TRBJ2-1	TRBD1	CASGSRDRKQFF	TGTGCCAGCGGCTCACGGGACAGGAAGCAGTTCTTC
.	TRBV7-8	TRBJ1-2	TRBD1	CASNSQGDYGYTF	TGTGCCAGCAACTCGCAGGGGGACTATGGCTACACCTTC
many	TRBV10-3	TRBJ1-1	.	CAISDLGGLTEAFF	TGTGCCATCAGTGATCTTGGGGGGCTTACTGAAGCTTTCTTT
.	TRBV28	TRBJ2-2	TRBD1	CASSLCLRDRGGNTGELFF	TGTGCCAGTAGTTTATGTCTGCGGGACAGGGGGGGGAACACCGGGGAGCTGTTTTTT
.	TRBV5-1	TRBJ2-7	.	CASSLESGHGSYKQYF	TGCGCCAGCAGCTTGGAGTCGGGGCACGGGTCCTACAAGCAGTACTTC
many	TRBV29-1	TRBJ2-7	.	CSAFIDSFHEQYF	TGCAGCGCCTTCATAGACAGTTTCCACGAGCAGTACTTC
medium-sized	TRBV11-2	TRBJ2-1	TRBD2	CASSRGLADNEQFF	TGTGCCAGCAGCCGTGGACTAGCCGACAATGAGCAGTTCTTC
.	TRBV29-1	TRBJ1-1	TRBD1	CSILGGSSTEAFF	TGCAGCATCCTAGGGGGCTCCAGTACTGAAGCTTTCTTT
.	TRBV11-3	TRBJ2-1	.	CASSLGALARMEQFF	TGTGCCAGCAGTTTAGGGGCCCTGGCTCGCATGGAGCAGTTCTTC
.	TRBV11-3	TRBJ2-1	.	CANSPGSPYNEQFF	TGCGCCAACAGCCCAGGGAGCCCCTACAATGAGCAGTTCTTC
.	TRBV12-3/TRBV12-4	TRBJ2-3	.	CASSPLASVRRDTQYF	TGTGCCAGTAGTCCCCTCGCTAGCGTGAGAAGGGATACGCAGTATTTT
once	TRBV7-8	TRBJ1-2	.	CVSSLAQADYYGYTF	TGTGTCAGCAGCTTAGCCCAGGCAGACTACTATGGCTACACCTTC
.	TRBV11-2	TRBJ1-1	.	CASSFLHGRTEAFF	TGCGCCAGCAGCTTCTTACATGGTAGGACTGAAGCTTTCTTT
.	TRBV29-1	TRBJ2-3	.	CSVAVGAVTRYF	.
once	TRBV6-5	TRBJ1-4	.	CASIGAAEKLFF	TGTGCAAGCATCGGGGCTGCGGAAAAACTGTTTTTT
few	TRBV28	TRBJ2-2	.	CASSVYGGQRPGELFF	TGTGCCAGCAGTGTCTATGGGGGTCAGAGGCCGGGGGAGCTGTTTTTT
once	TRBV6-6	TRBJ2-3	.	CASTGRRRGYTDTQYF	TGTGCCAGCACCGGACGGCGGCGGGGATACACAGATACGCAATATTTT
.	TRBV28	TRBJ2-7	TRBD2	CASRPAGGGYSYEQYF	TGTGCCAGCAGACCTGCGGGGGGAGGGTACTCCTACGAGCAGTACTTC
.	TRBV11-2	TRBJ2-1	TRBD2	CTSSYGTSGGYYEQFF	TGTACCAGTAGCTACGGAACTAGCGGGGGATACTATGAGCAGTTCTTC
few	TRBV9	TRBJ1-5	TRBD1	CASSVGPGGHYSNQPQHF	TGTGCCAGCAGCGTAGGTCCAGGGGGCCATTATAGCAATCAGCCCCAGCATTTT
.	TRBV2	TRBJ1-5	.	CASRQGPMNQPQHF	TGTGCCAGCAGACAGGGACCGATGAATCAGCCCCAGCATTTT